The entry below gives a single T cell receptor (beta chain) sequence along with its context. The antigen is undetermined. These data are taken from a study of Ad26.COV2.S vaccination and SARS-CoV-2 variants. Study outcomes and limitations: Total T cell responses, in the TCR breadth and depth analyses, may have been underestimated.

Assay used: immunoSEQ multiplex PCR; TCRdb lists only in-frame clones, some missing. The sample carries more than 300,000 clones, approximately 86% recorded once. Treatment meaning: some 20 received Ad26.COV2.S at low or high dose, single or two shots; roughly five received placebo; per-sample allocation not given. The samples were gathered on day 63 after the first injection of vaccine or placebo. This Boston cohort included adults aged 18-55 years. Per the germline V gene, CDR1 is SNHLY and CDR2 is FYNNEI. The CDR3 contains 13 residues. V lost 4 bases to trimming and J lost 1 base, with 7 bases between them.

The receptor's source is a person between 18 and 65 years old who received the Ad26.COV2.S COVID-19 vaccine or a placebo. The chain is built from TRBV2 and TRBJ1-1; D gene uncertain. The material was peripheral blood, obtained in a trial of Ad26.COV2.S vaccine versus placebo. CDR3 residues: CASSGDRNTEAFF. CDR3 DNA: TGTGCCAGCAGTGGGGATCGGAACACTGAAGCTTTCTTT.